This entry is about one T cell receptor (beta chain). The data were obtained in a study of response to subunit inactivated influenza vaccine. TCRdb reprocessed the RT-PCR reads with MiXCR, giving one entry per CDR3 protein. This sample has about 540,000 distinct CDR3 sequences, with less than 25% found just once. The germline V gene encodes CDR1 SGHRS and CDR2 YFSETQ. Trimming cost V 2 bases and J 5 bases, with 13 bases left between them. This CDR3 has 14 residues. Separately, the same data were catalogued under a study of T cells expressing NK-cell markers. That work contributes: TCR beta cDNA was generated via 5'RACE template switching incorporating UMIs. In several donors, dominant CD3+CD56+NKG2C+ clonotypes ranked among the top 10 CD8+ clonotypes. No clear determination of HCMV specificity was made for expanded NKG2C+ T cell clones.

This sample comprised CD4+ T cells sorted from PBMCs, obtained 11 to 12 days after vaccination. The TCR originated in a man aged 50-60 years who received an inactivated influenza vaccine. This chain uses TRBV5-1 with TRBJ2-5; D possibly matches TRBD1 or TRBD2 (6 bases each). In nucleotides, the CDR3 is TGCGCCAGCAGCTTTTTCGGGGGCTTGGAGACCCAGTACTTC. As protein: CASSFFGGLETQYF.